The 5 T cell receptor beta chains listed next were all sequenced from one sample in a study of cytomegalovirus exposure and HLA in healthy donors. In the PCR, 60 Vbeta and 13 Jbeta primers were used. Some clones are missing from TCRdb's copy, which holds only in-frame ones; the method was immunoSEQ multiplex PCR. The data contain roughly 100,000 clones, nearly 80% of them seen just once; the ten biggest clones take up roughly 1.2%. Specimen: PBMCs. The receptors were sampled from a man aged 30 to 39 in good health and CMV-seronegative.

The CDR3 DNA follows: TGTGCCAGCACCGAAACGACAGGGGCCTACGAGCAGTACTTC. Its translation: CASTETTGAYEQYF. The rearrangement links TRBV6-6 to TRBJ2-7; TRBD1 matches 8 bases. The CDR3 contains 14 residues. CDR1 MNHNY and CDR2 SVGAGI come from the germline V gene (reference sequence). V was clipped by 7 bases and J by 2 bases; unmatched bases: 7.

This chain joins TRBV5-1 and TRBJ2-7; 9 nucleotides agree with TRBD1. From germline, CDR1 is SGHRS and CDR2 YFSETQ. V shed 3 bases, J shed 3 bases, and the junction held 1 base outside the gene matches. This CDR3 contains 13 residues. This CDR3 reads CASSSGQGYEQYF. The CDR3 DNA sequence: TGCGCCAGCAGCTCGGGACAGGGCTACGAGCAGTACTTC.

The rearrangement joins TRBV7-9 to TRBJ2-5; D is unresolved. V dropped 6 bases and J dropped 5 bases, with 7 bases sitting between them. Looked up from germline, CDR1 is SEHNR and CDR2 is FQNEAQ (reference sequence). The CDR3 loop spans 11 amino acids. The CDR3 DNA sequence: TGTGCCAGCAGTCCAGCGGAGACCCAGTACTTC. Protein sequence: CASSPAETQYF.

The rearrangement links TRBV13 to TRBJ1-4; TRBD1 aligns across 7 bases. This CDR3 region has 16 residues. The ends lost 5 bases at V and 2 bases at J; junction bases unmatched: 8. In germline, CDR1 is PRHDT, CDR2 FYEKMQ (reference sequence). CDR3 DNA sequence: TGTGCCAGCAGCCGAACAGGGGCAGGTACTAATGAAAAACTGTTTTTT. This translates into CASSRTGAGTNEKLFF.

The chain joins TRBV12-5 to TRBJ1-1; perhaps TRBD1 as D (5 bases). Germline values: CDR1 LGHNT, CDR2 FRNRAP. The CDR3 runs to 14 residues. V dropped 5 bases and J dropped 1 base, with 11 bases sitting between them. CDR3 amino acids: CASGPGLSNTEAFF. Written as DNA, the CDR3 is TGTGCTAGTGGTCCGGGACTTTCGAACACTGAAGCTTTCTTT.